The present entry profiles one T cell receptor (beta chain) with its context. What it recognizes is unknown. The library was made from cDNA and included unique molecular identifiers. Starting from around 0.96 to 9.9 million T cells, the study yielded 500,000 or so cDNA molecules. TCRdb re-called the PCR reads with MiXCR, one entry per CDR3 protein. The sample consists of 700,000 to 800,000 distinct CDR3 sequences, 25% to 30% of them appearing once. This specimen comes from a study of post-analysis software for immune sequencing data. Study-wide background: Multiple sclerosis in the patients followed relapsing-remitting, secondary progressive and progressive-relapsing courses.

Germline values: CDR1 SGDLS, CDR2 YYNGEE. Unmatched junction bases numbered 8, after V lost 0 bases and J lost 8 bases. CDR3 length: 15 amino acids. Study-wide points: Under F measure analysis, samples from one preparation batch co-clustered strongly. Normalized Chao1 diversity was significantly lower in multiple sclerosis patients than in controls. Patients carried roughly 5 TRBV segments more frequently than controls did, and TRBV5-6, TRBV5-1 and TRBV20-1 were among them.

Source material: blood. The J gene is TRBJ1-2, the V gene TRBV9; 9 bases are a match to TRBD1. The TCR comes from a girl between 10 and 17 years old with multiple sclerosis. CDR3 sequence (DNA): TGTGCCAGCAGCGTAGGTTCAGGACAGGGGATCGGCTACACCTTC. The encoded protein is CASSVGSGQGIGYTF.